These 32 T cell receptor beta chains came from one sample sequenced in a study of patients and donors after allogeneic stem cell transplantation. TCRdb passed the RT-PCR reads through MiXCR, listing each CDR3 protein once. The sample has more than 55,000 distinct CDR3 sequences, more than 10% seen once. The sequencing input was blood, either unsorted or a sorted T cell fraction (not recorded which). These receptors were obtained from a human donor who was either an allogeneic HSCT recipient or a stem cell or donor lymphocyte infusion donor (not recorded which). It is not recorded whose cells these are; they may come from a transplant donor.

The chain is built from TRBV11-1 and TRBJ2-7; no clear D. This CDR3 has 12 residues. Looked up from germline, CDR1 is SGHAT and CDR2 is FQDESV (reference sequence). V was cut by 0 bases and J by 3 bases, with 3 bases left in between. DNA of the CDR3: TGTGCCAGCAGCTTAGCGGGCTACGAGCAGTACTTC. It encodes CASSLAGYEQYF.

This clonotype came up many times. CDR3 residues: CSARDLHPNTEAFF. The CDR3 DNA is TGCAGTGCTAGAGATCTTCACCCTAACACTGAAGCTTTCTTT. The chain carries TRBV20-1 and TRBJ1-1; D is unresolved. CDR3 length: 14 residues. The germline CDR1 and CDR2 sequences are DFQATT and SNEGSKA (reference sequence). V was clipped by 0 bases and J by 2 bases, with 10 bases between them.

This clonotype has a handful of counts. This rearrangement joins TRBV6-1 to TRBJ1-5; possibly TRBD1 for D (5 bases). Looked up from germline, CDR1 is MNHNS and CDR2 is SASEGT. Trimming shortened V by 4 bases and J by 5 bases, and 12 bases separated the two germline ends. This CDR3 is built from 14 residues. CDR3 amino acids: CASSGQGWDQPQHF. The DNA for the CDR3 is TGTGCCAGCAGTGGTCAGGGATGGGATCAGCCCCAGCATTTT.

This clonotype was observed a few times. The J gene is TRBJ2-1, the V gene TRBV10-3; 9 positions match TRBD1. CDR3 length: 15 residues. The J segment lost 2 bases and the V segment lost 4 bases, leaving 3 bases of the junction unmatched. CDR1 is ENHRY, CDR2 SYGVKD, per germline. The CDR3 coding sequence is TGTGCCATCAGTGGGGGACAGGGAACCTACAATGAGCAGTTCTTC. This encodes CAISGGQGTYNEQFF.

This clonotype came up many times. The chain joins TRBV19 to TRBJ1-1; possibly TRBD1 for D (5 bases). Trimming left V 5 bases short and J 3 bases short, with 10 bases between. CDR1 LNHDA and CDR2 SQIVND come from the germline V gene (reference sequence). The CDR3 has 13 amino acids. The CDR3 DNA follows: TGTGCCAGTAGTTTATGGGGGTACACTGAAGCTTTCTTT. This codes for CASSLWGYTEAFF.

The DNA for the CDR3 is TGCAGTGCCACCGGGACGGAAGCCTACGAGCAGTACTTC. Its translation is CSATGTEAYEQYF. The rearrangement links TRBV20-1 to TRBJ2-7; D tentatively reads TRBD1 or TRBD2 (5 bases each). The length of the CDR3 is 13 residues. Trimming took 6 bases from V and 2 from J, leaving 14 bases between them. Germline V gene data show CDR1 as DFQATT and CDR2 as SNEGSKA (reference sequence).

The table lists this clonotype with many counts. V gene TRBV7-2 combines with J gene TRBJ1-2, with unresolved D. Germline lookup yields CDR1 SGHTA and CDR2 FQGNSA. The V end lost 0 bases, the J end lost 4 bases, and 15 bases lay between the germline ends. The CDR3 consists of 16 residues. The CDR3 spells CASSLAPRRRIYGYTF. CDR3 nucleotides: TGTGCCAGCAGCTTAGCCCCAAGACGGAGGATCTATGGCTACACCTTC.

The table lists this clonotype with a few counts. The CDR3 nucleotides are TGTGCCAGCAGGGTTAATCAGCCCCAGCATTTT. Its protein product is CASRVNQPQHF. The chain has TRBV6-6 and TRBJ1-5; D uncertain. V lost 6 bases and J 4 bases, leaving 4 bases between the germline ends. Germline values: CDR1 MNHNY, CDR2 SVGAGI (reference sequence). The CDR3 consists of 11 residues.

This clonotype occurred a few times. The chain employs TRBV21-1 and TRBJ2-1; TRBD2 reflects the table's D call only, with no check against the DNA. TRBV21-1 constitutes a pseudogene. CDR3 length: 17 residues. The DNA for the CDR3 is TGTGCCAGCAGTCCCGGGACTAGCGCCTTACTTAGCAATGAGCAGTTCTTC. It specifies CASSPGTSALLSNEQFF.

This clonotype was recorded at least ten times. Here the CDR3 DNA reads TGTGCCAGCAGCTTAGTGCAGCTTCGGCCGCACGGATTCTATGGCTACACCTTC. It encodes CASSLVQLRPHGFYGYTF. The rearrangement links TRBV7-8 to TRBJ1-2; D unresolved. The V gene lost 1 base and the J gene lost 4 bases, with 22 bases spanning the gap. Germline-derived CDR1 and CDR2 are SGHVS and FQNEAQ. The CDR3 spans 18 residues. Full variable domain (outside the CDR3, taken from reference TRBV7-8 and TRBJ1-2): GAGVSQSPRYKVAKRGQDVALRCDPISGHVSLFWYQQALGQGPEFLTYFQNEAQLDKSGLPSDRFFAERPEGSVSTLKIQRTQQEDSAVYLCASSLVQLRPHGFYGYTFGSGTRLTVV.

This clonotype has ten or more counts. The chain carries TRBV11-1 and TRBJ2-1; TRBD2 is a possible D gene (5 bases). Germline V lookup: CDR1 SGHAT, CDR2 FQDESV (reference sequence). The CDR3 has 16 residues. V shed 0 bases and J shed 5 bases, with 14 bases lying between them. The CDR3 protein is CASSLALGVGDNEQFF. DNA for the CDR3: TGTGCCAGCAGCTTAGCGCTCGGGGTGGGAGACAATGAGCAGTTCTTC.

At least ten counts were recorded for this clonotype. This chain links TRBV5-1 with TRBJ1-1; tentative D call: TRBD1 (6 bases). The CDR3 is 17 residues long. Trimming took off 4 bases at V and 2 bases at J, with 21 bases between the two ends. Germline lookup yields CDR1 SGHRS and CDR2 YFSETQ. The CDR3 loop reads CASSGRVDQGSNTEAFF. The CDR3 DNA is TGCGCCAGCAGCGGAAGGGTTGATCAGGGGTCTAACACTGAAGCTTTCTTT.

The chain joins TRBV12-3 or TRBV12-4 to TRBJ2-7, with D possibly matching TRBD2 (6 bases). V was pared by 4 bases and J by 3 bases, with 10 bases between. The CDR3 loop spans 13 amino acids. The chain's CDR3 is CASSWDSYYEQYF. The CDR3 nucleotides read TGTGCCAGCAGTTGGGACTCCTACTACGAGCAGTACTTC.

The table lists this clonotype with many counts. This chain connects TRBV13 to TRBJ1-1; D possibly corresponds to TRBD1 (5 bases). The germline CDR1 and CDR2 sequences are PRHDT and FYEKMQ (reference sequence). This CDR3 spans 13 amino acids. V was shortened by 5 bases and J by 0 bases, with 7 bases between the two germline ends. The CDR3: CASSPTVNTEAFF. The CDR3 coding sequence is TGTGCCAGCAGCCCGACAGTGAACACTGAAGCTTTCTTT.

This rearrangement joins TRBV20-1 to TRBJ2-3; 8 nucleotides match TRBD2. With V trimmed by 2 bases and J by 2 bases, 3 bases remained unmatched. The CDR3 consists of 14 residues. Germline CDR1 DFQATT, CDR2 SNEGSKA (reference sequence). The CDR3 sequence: CSARLAGLTDTQYF. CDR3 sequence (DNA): TGCAGTGCTAGACTAGCGGGCCTCACAGATACGCAGTATTTT.

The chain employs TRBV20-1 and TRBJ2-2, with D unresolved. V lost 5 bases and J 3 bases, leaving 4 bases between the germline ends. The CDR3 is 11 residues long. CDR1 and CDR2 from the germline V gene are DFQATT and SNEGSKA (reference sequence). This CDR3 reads CSAGDTGELFF. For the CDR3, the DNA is TGCAGTGCTGGGGACACCGGGGAGCTGTTTTTT.

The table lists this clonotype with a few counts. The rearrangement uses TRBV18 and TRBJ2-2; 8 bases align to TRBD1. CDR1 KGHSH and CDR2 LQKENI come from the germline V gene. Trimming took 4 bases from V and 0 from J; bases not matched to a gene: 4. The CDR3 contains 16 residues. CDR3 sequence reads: CASSQDRAPNTGELFF. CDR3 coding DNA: TGTGCCAGCTCACAGGACAGGGCCCCGAACACCGGGGAGCTGTTTTTT.

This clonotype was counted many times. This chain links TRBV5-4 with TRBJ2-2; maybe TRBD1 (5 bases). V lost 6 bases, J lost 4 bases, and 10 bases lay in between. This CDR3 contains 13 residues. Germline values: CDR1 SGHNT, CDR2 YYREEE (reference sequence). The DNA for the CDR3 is TGTGCCAGCACCGCCCAGGGCACCGGGGAGCTGTTTTTT. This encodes CASTAQGTGELFF.

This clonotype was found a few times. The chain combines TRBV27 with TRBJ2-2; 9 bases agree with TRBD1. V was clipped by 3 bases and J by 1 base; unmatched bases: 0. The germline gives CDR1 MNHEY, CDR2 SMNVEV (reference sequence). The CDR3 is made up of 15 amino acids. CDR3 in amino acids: CASSLDRGNTGELFF. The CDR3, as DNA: TGTGCCAGCAGTTTGGACAGGGGGAACACCGGGGAGCTGTTTTTT.

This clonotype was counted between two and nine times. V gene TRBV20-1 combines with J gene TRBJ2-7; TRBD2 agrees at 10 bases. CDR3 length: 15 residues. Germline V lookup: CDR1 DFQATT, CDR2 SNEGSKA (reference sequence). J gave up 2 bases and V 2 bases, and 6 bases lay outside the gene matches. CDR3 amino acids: CSARKLAGDPYEQYF. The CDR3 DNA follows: TGCAGTGCTAGAAAGCTAGCGGGAGACCCCTACGAGCAGTACTTC.

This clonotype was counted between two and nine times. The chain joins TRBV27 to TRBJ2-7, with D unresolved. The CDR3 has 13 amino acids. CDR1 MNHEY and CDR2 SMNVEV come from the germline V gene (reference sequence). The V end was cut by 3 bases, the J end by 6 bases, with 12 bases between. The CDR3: CASSFWAFGEQYF. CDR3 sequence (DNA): TGTGCCAGCAGTTTTTGGGCGTTCGGCGAGCAGTACTTC.

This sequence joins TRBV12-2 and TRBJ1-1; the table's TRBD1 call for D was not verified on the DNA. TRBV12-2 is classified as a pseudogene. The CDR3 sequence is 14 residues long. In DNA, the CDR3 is TGTGCAAGTCGCGGGGACGACCTGACCACTGAAGCTTTCTTT. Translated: CASRGDDLTTEAFF.

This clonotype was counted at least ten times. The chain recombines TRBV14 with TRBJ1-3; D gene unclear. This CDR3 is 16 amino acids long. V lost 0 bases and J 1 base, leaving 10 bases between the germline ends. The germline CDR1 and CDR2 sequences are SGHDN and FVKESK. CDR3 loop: CASSQDHFGSGNTIYF. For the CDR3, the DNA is TGTGCCAGCAGCCAAGATCATTTTGGTTCTGGAAACACCATATATTTT.

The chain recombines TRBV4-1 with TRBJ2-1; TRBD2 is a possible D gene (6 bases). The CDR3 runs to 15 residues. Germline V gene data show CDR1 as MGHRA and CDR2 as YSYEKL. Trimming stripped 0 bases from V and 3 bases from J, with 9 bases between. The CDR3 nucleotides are TGCGCCAGCAGCCAAGATAGCGGAAGCTACAATGAGCAGTTCTTC. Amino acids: CASSQDSGSYNEQFF.

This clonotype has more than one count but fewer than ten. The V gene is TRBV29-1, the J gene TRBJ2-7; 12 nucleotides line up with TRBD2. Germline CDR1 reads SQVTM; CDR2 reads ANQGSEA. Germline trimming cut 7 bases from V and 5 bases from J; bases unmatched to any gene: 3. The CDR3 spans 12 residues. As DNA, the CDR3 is TGCAGCGGGAGACTAGCGGGAGACGAGCAGTACTTC. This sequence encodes CSGRLAGDEQYF.

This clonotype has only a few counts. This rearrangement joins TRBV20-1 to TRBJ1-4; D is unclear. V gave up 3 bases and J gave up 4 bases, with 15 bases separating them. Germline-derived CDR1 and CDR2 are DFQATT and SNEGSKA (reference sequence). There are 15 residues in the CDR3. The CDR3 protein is CSASMMAVFNEKLFF. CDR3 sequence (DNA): TGCAGTGCTAGTATGATGGCAGTTTTTAATGAAAAACTGTTTTTT.

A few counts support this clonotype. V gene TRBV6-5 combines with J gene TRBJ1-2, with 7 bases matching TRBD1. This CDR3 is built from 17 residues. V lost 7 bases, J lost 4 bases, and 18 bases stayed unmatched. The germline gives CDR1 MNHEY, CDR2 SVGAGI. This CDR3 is CASIHHYTDRTAYGYTF. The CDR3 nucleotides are TGTGCCAGCATCCATCATTACACGGACAGGACTGCCTATGGCTACACCTTC.

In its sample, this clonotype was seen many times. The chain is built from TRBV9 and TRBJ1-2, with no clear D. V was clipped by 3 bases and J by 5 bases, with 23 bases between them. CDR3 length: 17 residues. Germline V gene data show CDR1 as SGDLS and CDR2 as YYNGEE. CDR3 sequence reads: CASSGTSLVAGWYGYTF. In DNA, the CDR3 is TGTGCCAGCAGCGGAACATCACTCGTAGCGGGGTGGTATGGCTACACCTTC.

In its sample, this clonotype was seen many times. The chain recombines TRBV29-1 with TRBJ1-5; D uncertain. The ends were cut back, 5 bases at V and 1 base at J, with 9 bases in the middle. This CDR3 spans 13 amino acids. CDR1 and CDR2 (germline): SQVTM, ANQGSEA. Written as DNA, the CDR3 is TGCAGCGTTCGGGAGGCGAGCAATCAGCCCCAGCATTTT. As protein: CSVREASNQPQHF.

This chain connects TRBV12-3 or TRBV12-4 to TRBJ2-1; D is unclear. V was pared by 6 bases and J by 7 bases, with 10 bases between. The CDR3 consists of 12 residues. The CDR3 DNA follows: TGTGCCAGCAGCCACCAATGGAATGAGCAGTTCTTC. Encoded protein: CASSHQWNEQFF.

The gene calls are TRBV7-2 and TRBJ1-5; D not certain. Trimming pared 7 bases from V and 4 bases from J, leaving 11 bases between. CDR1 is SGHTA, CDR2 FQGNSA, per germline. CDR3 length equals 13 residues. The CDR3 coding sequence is TGTGCCAGCACCCTTAACGGGAATCAGCCCCAGCATTTT. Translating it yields CASTLNGNQPQHF.

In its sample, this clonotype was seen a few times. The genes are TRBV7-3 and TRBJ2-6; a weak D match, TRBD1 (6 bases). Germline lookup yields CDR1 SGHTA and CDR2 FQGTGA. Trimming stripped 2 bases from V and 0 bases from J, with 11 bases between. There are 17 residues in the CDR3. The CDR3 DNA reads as TGTGCCAGCAGCTTAGGCCAGGGGATCTCTGGGGCCAACGTCCTGACTTTC. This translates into CASSLGQGISGANVLTF.